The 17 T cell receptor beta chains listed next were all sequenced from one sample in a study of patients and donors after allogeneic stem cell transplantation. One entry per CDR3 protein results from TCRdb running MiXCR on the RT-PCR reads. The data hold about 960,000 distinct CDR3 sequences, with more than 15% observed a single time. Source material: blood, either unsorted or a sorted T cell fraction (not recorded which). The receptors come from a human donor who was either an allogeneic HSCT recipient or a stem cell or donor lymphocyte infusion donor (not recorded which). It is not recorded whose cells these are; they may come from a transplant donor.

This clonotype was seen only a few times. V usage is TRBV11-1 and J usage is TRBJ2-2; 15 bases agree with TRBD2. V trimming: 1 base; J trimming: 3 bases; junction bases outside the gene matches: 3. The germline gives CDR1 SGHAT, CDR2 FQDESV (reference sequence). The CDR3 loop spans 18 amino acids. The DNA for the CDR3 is TGTGCCAGCAGCTTAGGGACTAGCGGGAGGGCGCACACCGGGGAGCTGTTTTTT. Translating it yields CASSLGTSGRAHTGELFF.

CDR3: CASSLVKGYEQYF. CDR3 DNA sequence: TGTGCCAGCAGCTTAGTCAAGGGGTACGAGCAGTACTTC. This chain links TRBV7-9 with TRBJ2-7; a weak D match, TRBD1 (5 bases). This CDR3 is 13 amino acids long. Trimming shortened V by 1 base and J by 4 bases, and 8 bases separated the two germline ends. From germline, CDR1 is SEHNR and CDR2 FQNEAQ (reference sequence).

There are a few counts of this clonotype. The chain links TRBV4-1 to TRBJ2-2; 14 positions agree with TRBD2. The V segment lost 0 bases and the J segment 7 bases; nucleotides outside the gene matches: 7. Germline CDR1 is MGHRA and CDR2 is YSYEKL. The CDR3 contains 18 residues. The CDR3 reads CASSQDPTSGGADGELFF. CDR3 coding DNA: TGCGCCAGCAGCCAAGATCCGACTAGCGGGGGGGCGGACGGGGAGCTGTTTTTT.

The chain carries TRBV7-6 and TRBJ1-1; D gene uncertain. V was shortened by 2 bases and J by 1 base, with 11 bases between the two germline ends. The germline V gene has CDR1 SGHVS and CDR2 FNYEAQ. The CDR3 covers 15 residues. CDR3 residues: CASSLQTDQNTEAFF. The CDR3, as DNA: TGTGCCAGCAGCTTACAGACGGACCAGAACACTGAAGCTTTCTTT.

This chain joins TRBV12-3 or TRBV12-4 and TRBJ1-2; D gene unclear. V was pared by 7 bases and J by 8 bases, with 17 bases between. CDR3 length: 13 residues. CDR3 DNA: TGTGCCAGCATTGACCGCGGAGGAGTAGGCTACACCTTC. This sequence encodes CASIDRGGVGYTF.

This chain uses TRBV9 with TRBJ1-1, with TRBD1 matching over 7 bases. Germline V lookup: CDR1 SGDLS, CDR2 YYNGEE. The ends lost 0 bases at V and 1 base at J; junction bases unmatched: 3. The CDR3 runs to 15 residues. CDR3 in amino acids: CASSVAPGGNTEAFF. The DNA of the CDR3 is TGTGCCAGCAGCGTAGCTCCAGGGGGGAACACTGAAGCTTTCTTT.

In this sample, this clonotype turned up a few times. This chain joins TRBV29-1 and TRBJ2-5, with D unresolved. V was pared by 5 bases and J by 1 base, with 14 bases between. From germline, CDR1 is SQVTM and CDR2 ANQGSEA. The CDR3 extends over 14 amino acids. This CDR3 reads CSVRAAKSQETQYF. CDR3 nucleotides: TGCAGCGTTCGGGCCGCCAAGTCCCAAGAGACCCAGTACTTC.

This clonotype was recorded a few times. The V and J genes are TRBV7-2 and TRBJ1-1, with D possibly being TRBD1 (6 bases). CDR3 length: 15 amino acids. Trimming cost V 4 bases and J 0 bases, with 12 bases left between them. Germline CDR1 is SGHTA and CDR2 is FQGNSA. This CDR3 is CASSYAGAMNTEAFF. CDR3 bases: TGTGCCAGCAGCTACGCAGGGGCCATGAACACTGAAGCTTTCTTT.

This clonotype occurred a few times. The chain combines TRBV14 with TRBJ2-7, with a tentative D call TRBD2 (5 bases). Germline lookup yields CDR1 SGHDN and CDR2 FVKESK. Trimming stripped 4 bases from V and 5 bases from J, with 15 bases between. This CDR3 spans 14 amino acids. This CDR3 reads CASSPLPAGHEQYF. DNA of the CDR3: TGTGCCAGCAGCCCCCTCCCGGCGGGCCACGAGCAGTACTTC. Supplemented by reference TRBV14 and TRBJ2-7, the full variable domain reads EAGVTQFPSHSVIEKGQTVTLRCDPISGHDNLYWYRRVMGKEIKFLLHFVKESKQDESGMPNNRFLAERTGGTYSTLKVQPAELEDSGVYFCASSPLPAGHEQYFGPGTRLTVT.

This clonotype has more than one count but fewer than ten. The CDR3 DNA is TGTGCCAGCAGCCAAGACCGGCGGGGGGGCTCGAACACCGGGGAGCTGTTTTTT. It specifies CASSQDRRGGSNTGELFF. The chain carries TRBV4-2 and TRBJ2-2; 9 bases match TRBD2. The CDR3 is 18 residues long. Germline V gene data show CDR1 as LGHNA and CDR2 as YNFKEQ. The junction had 5 bases not matched to a gene; V was cut back by 0 bases and J by 0 bases.

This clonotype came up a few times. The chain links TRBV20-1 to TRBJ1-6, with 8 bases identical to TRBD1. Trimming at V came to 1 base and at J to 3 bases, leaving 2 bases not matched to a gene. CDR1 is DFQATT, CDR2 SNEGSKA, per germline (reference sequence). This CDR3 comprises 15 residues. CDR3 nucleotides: TGCAGTGCTAGAGCAGGGGGCGGCTATAATTCACCCCTCCACTTT. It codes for CSARAGGGYNSPLHF.

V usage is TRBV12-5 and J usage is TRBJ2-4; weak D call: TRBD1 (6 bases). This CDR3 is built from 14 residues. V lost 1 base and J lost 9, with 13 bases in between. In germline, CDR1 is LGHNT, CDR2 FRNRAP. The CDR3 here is CASGLAGTTTIQYF. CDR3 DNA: TGTGCTAGTGGTTTGGCCGGGACAACAACCATTCAGTACTTC. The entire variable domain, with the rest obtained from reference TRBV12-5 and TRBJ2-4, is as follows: DARVTQTPRHKVTEMGQEVTMRCQPILGHNTVFWYRQTMMQGLELLAYFRNRAPLDDSGMPKDRFSAEMPDATLATLKIQPSEPRDSAVYFCASGLAGTTTIQYFGAGTRLSVL.

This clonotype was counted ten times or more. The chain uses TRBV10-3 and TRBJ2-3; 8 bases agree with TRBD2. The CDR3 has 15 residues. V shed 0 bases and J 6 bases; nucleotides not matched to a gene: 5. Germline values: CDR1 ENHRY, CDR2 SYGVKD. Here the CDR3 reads CAISESSGGLDTQYF. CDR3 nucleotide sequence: TGTGCCATCAGTGAGTCGTCGGGAGGGCTCGATACGCAGTATTTT.

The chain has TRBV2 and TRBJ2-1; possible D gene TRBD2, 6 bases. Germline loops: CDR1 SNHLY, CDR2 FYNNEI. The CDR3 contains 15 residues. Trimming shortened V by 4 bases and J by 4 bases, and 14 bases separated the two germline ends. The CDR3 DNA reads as TGTGCCAGCAGTGGTATAGCGGCCATGTACAATGAGCAGTTCTTC. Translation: CASSGIAAMYNEQFF.

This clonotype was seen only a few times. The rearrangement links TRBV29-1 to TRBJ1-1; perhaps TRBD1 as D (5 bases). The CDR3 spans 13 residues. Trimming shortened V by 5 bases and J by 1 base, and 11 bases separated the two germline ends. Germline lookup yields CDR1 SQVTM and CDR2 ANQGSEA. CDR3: CSVRGQPNTEAFF. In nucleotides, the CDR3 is TGCAGCGTTCGAGGACAACCGAACACTGAAGCTTTCTTT.

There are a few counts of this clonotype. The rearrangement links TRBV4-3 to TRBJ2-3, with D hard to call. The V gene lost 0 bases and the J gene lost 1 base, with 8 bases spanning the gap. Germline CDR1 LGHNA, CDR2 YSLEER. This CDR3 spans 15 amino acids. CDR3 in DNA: TGCGCCAGCAGCCAAGATTTGGCAGGCACAGATACGCAGTATTTT. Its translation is CASSQDLAGTDTQYF.

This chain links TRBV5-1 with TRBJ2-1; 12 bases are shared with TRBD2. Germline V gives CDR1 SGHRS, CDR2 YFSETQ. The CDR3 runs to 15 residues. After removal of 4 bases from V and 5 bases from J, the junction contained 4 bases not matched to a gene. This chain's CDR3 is CASSVLAGGNNEQFF. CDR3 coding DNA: TGCGCCAGCAGCGTCCTAGCGGGAGGGAACAATGAGCAGTTCTTC.